This T cell receptor beta chain was identified during a study of early T cells in non-severe SARS-CoV-2 infection. Individual cDNA molecules were tagged with unique molecular identifiers. TCRdb fed the 5' RACE reads into MiXCR, producing one record per CDR3 protein. The table lists some 70,000 distinct CDR3 sequences, more than 9% of them singletons. This clonotype was detected many times. There are 14 residues in the CDR3. V lost 7 bases and J 1 base, leaving 13 bases between the germline ends. Germline V gene sequence: CDR1 LNHDA, CDR2 SQIVND (reference sequence). V is TRBV19 and J is TRBJ1-1, with D perhaps TRBD1 (5 bases). This sequence originates from an adult who was a healthcare worker with PCR-confirmed SARS-CoV-2 infection or an uninfected control (not recorded which). Sequences were obtained from whole blood. The CDR3 region is CASILGGRNTEAFF. In nucleotides, the CDR3 is TGTGCCAGTATCCTTGGGGGACGGAACACTGAAGCTTTCTTT.